Presented here are 27 T cell receptor beta chains from one specimen sequenced in a study of blood T cell repertoires in COVID-19. TCRdb keeps only in-frame clones here, not all; method: immunoSEQ multiplex PCR. This sample has some 400,000 clones, with around nine tenths found just once. The sequenced sample was PBMCs or T cells enriched from blood (not recorded which). These receptors were obtained from a woman aged 25 to 39 who had recovered from COVID-19.

V usage is TRBV6-4 and J usage is TRBJ1-5, with TRBD1 matching over 7 bases. CDR3 length equals 16 residues. In germline, CDR1 is MRHNA, CDR2 SNTAGT. After removal of 5 bases from V and 3 bases from J, the junction contained 10 bases not matched to a gene. In DNA form, the CDR3 reads TGTGCCAGCAGTCCCCCCCACAGGGGCTACAATCAGCCCCAGCATTTT. This translates into CASSPPHRGYNQPQHF.

This clone came up a few times. CDR3 bases: TGTGCCAGCAGCCCCAGGACAGGGGGCCTAGGTTCTGAAGCTTTCTTT. It specifies CASSPRTGGLGSEAFF. V usage is TRBV7-2 and J usage is TRBJ1-1, with 11 bases fitting TRBD1. After removal of 5 bases from V and 6 bases from J, the junction contained 11 bases not matched to a gene. Germline CDR1 reads SGHTA; CDR2 reads FQGNSA. This CDR3 has 16 residues. The whole variable domain, remainder taken from reference TRBV7-2 and TRBJ1-1, is GAGVSQSPSNKVTEKGKDVELRCDPISGHTALYWYRQSLGQGLEFLIYFQGNSAPDKSGLPSDRFSAERTGGSVSTLTIQRTQQEDSAVYLCASSPRTGGLGSEAFFGQGTRLTVV.

The chain links TRBV25-1 to TRBJ1-6; TRBD1 aligns across 9 bases. The CDR3 consists of 15 residues. The trim removed 10 bases at V and 7 bases at J, leaving 11 bases unmatched. CDR1 and CDR2 from the germline V gene are MGHDK and SYGVNS. In DNA form, the CDR3 reads TGTGCCAATCCACCCCGGGACAGGGCGAATTCACCCCTCCACTTT. The encoded protein is CANPPRDRANSPLHF.

The gene calls are TRBV7-8 and TRBJ1-5, with TRBD1 matching 8 bases. This CDR3 is 18 amino acids long. CDR1 is SGHVS and CDR2 is FQNEAQ in the germline V gene. Unmatched junction bases numbered 12, after V lost 5 bases and J lost 0 bases. The CDR3 sequence is CASSNPHGQGYSNQPQHF. The CDR3 DNA follows: TGTGCCAGCAGCAATCCCCACGGACAGGGCTATAGCAATCAGCCCCAGCATTTT.

CDR3 DNA sequence: TGTGCCTGGAGTGTACATGACTATGATGGCTACACCTTC. Protein product: CAWSVHDYDGYTF. The chain is built from TRBV30 and TRBJ1-2; D is unclear. The CDR3 spans 13 residues. The germline V gene has CDR1 GTSNPN and CDR2 SVGIG (reference sequence). Trimming pared 0 bases from V and 6 bases from J, leaving 11 bases between.

The genes are TRBV5-1 and TRBJ1-3; 7 bases are a match to TRBD1. Germline V gene lookup returns CDR1 SGHRS and CDR2 YFSETQ. V shed 0 bases, J shed 1 base, and the junction held 10 bases outside the gene matches. CDR3 size: 18 residues. In nucleotides, the CDR3 is TGCGCCAGCAGCTTGGGCCTCCCCTACAGGGGATCTGGAAACACCATATATTTT. It yields the protein CASSLGLPYRGSGNTIYF.

This CDR3 is CASCPRSSGKKGYTF. CDR3 sequence (DNA): TGTGCCAGCTGTCCTCGGTCGTCGGGGAAGAAGGGCTACACCTTC. J is TRBJ1-2 and V is TRBV27; no definite D call. The length of the CDR3 is 15 residues. CDR1 MNHEY and CDR2 SMNVEV come from the germline V gene (reference sequence). Trimming removed 8 bases from V and 8 bases from J, with 24 bases in between.

This chain links TRBV28 with TRBJ1-4; a weak D match, TRBD1 (5 bases). Germline V CDR1 and CDR2: MDHEN, SYDVKM. The CDR3 spans 14 residues. Trimming removed 7 bases at V and 7 bases at J, with 16 bases between. As DNA, the CDR3 is TGTGCCAGCAAGTCTGCGGGGCGAGGTGAAAAACTGTTTTTT. It encodes CASKSAGRGEKLFF.

This clone showed up just a few times. The chain has TRBV5-1 and TRBJ1-6, with 9 bases matching TRBD1. This CDR3 is built from 14 residues. Germline V CDR1 and CDR2: SGHRS, YFSETQ. Trimming cost V 3 bases and J 5 bases; bases outside gene matches: 0. The CDR3 bases are TGCGCCAGCAGCTGGGACAGGGATAATTCACCCCTCCACTTT. It encodes CASSWDRDNSPLHF.

This chain uses TRBV9 with TRBJ1-2; weak D call: TRBD1 (6 bases). The CDR3 loop spans 16 amino acids. Trimming shortened V by 7 bases and J by 3 bases, and 22 bases separated the two germline ends. Germline values: CDR1 SGDLS, CDR2 YYNGEE. CDR3 DNA: TGTGCCAGCGCAAGCGGGGGGCGGAGGGCGCACTATGGCTACACCTTC. It translates to CASASGGRRAHYGYTF.

The V call is TRBV5-1, the J call TRBJ1-2; no definite D call. The V and J ends lost 4 bases and 8 bases respectively, with 18 bases between them. Germline assignment: CDR1 SGHRS and CDR2 YFSETQ. The CDR3 has 14 amino acids. The CDR3 region is CASSASAEGSGYTF. The CDR3 DNA is TGCGCCAGCAGCGCATCAGCCGAGGGCTCGGGCTACACCTTC.

The chain carries TRBV18 and TRBJ1-1; the D gene is possibly TRBD1 (6 bases). The CDR3 totals 16 residues. V was pared by 6 bases and J by 0 bases, with 17 bases between. In germline, CDR1 is KGHSH, CDR2 LQKENI. The CDR3 sequence is CASSPGQLNMNTEAFF. The CDR3 bases are TGTGCCAGCTCCCCGGGACAATTAAACATGAACACTGAAGCTTTCTTT.

The chain is built from TRBV2 and TRBJ2-7, with 8 nucleotides matching TRBD2. J gave up 2 bases and V 3 bases, and 3 bases lay outside the gene matches. Germline V gene data show CDR1 as SNHLY and CDR2 as FYNNEI. The CDR3 covers 14 residues. In DNA, the CDR3 is TGTGCCAGCAGTGACCGAGCGGGAGCCTACGAGCAGTACTTC. Residues: CASSDRAGAYEQYF.

V and J are TRBV19 and TRBJ2-7, with a weak D call TRBD2 (5 bases). The germline V gene has CDR1 LNHDA and CDR2 SQIVND (reference sequence). V lost 9 bases to trimming and J lost 8 bases, with 14 bases between them. The length of the CDR3 is 11 residues. As DNA, the CDR3 is TGTGCCAGGGCGAGGGCTACGAAGCAGTACTTC. Its protein is CARARATKQYF.

A remark on this clone: Other DNA sequences of this sample code for an identical CDR3. This sequence joins TRBV18 and TRBJ1-1; no clear D gene. Per the germline V gene, CDR1 is KGHSH and CDR2 is LQKENI. V lost 1 base and J 5 bases, leaving 5 bases between the germline ends. CDR3 length equals 12 residues. The CDR3 DNA follows: TGTGCCAGCTCACCACGAGTAACTGAAGCTTTCTTT. This gives the protein CASSPRVTEAFF.

The chain has TRBV6-2 or TRBV6-3 and TRBJ1-3; 8 nucleotides match TRBD1. The length of the CDR3 is 18 residues. The germline gives CDR1 MNHEY, CDR2 SVGEGT. J gave up 4 bases and V 2 bases, and 13 bases lay outside the gene matches. The DNA for the CDR3 is TGTGCCAGCAGTTACGGAACAACAGGGGGTCTGGGAGGAAACACCATATATTTT. Translation: CASSYGTTGGLGGNTIYF.

The CDR3 region has the DNA TGTGCCAGCAGTTCCAGGGCTGGCAATCAGCCCCAGCATTTT. Translated: CASSSRAGNQPQHF. This chain uses TRBV27 with TRBJ1-5; D may be TRBD1 (5 bases). The CDR3 spans 14 residues. Trimming removed 4 bases at V and 2 bases at J, with 9 bases between. CDR1 is MNHEY, CDR2 SMNVEV, per germline (reference sequence).

The sample holds a few counts of this clone. J is TRBJ2-1 and V is TRBV7-8, with TRBD2 identical over 10 bases. From germline, CDR1 is SGHVS and CDR2 FQNEAQ. CDR3 size: 15 residues. Trimming cost V 1 base and J 7 bases; bases outside gene matches: 4. CDR3 DNA sequence: TGTGCCAGCAGCTTAGAGCGGGGGGGCCGGAATGAGCAGTTCTTC. Residues: CASSLERGGRNEQFF. Full variable domain (rest looked up from reference TRBV7-8 and TRBJ2-1): GAGVSQSPRYKVAKRGQDVALRCDPISGHVSLFWYQQALGQGPEFLTYFQNEAQLDKSGLPSDRFFAERPEGSVSTLKIQRTQQEDSAVYLCASSLERGGRNEQFFGPGTRLTVL.

The rearrangement links TRBV27 to TRBJ2-1; a weak D match, TRBD2 (6 bases). Trimming took 3 bases from V and 6 from J, leaving 9 bases between them. Germline V gene lookup returns CDR1 MNHEY and CDR2 SMNVEV (reference sequence). The CDR3 is made up of 13 amino acids. CDR3 in amino acids: CASSFGTPNEQFF. The CDR3 DNA reads TGTGCCAGCAGTTTCGGGACTCCCAATGAGCAGTTCTTC.

The V gene is TRBV2, the J gene TRBJ1-1; no firm D call. Per germline, CDR1 SNHLY and CDR2 FYNNEI. V shed 1 base and J shed 0 bases, with 9 bases lying between them. CDR3 length: 15 residues. In DNA form, the CDR3 reads TGTGCCAGCAGTGAAGGTCACGCAGTGAACACTGAAGCTTTCTTT. Translated: CASSEGHAVNTEAFF.

The rearrangement joins TRBV29-1 to TRBJ2-7; TRBD1 is a possible D gene (6 bases). CDR3 size: 14 residues. Germline CDR1 SQVTM, CDR2 ANQGSEA. The V gene lost 2 bases and the J gene lost 2 bases, with 13 bases spanning the gap. The CDR3 region is CSVENEGTTYEQYF. DNA for the CDR3: TGCAGCGTTGAAAACGAAGGGACAACCTACGAGCAGTACTTC.

The V call is TRBV5-1, the J call TRBJ1-1, with D maybe TRBD1 (5 bases). V lost 3 bases and J lost 0, with 12 bases in between. The germline gives CDR1 SGHRS, CDR2 YFSETQ. The CDR3 length is 15 residues. CDR3: CASSSTSTVNTEAFF. In DNA, the CDR3 is TGCGCCAGCAGCTCCACCTCGACAGTGAACACTGAAGCTTTCTTT.

The chain couples TRBV4-1 to TRBJ2-7; 11 nucleotides match TRBD2. This CDR3 region has 15 residues. The V gene's germline CDR1 is MGHRA and CDR2 YSYEKL. V dropped 3 bases and J dropped 4; count of bases not matched to a gene: 5. CDR3 protein: CASSHPGLAEYEQYF. The CDR3 bases are TGCGCCAGCAGCCACCCGGGACTAGCGGAATACGAGCAGTACTTC.

The rearrangement joins TRBV4-1 to TRBJ2-4; 10 bases are shared with TRBD1. This CDR3 is built from 17 residues. Germline CDR1 MGHRA, CDR2 YSYEKL. V was pared by 1 base and J by 7 bases, with 10 bases of the junction left unmatched. The CDR3: CASSQGRQGAKSNIQYF. The CDR3 DNA reads TGCGCCAGCAGCCAAGGGAGACAGGGGGCTAAATCGAACATTCAGTACTTC.

The chain carries TRBV5-1 and TRBJ1-2; D is uncertain. CDR1 is SGHRS, CDR2 YFSETQ, per germline. The CDR3 length is 16 residues. V was clipped by 0 bases and J by 4 bases, with 16 bases between them. The CDR3 DNA follows: TGCGCCAGCAGCTTGGGTACAGATGGAGGAATCTATGGCTACACCTTC. Translation gives CASSLGTDGGIYGYTF.

The V call is TRBV4-2, the J call TRBJ2-3; a weak D match, TRBD2 (5 bases). The V gene lost 0 bases and the J gene lost 7 bases, with 14 bases spanning the gap. The germline CDR1 and CDR2 sequences are LGHNA and YNFKEQ. The CDR3 covers 15 residues. CDR3 amino acids: CASSQEWSPGNTQYF. The CDR3 coding sequence is TGTGCCAGCAGCCAAGAATGGAGCCCGGGAAATACGCAGTATTTT.

V and J are TRBV7-8 and TRBJ2-3; TRBD2 agrees at 11 bases. This CDR3 is built from 16 residues. Germline trimming cut 6 bases from V and 2 bases from J; bases unmatched to any gene: 7. Germline CDR1 SGHVS, CDR2 FQNEAQ. The CDR3 loop is CASRHTSGSFTDTQYF. The CDR3 DNA follows: TGTGCCAGCAGGCATACTAGCGGGAGCTTCACAGATACGCAGTATTTT.